Sequencing of this T cell receptor beta chain was carried out in a study of blood T cell repertoires in COVID-19. Produced via immunoSEQ multiplex PCR; TCRdb's table is partial and in-frame only. The sample consists of about 240,000 clones, about 86% of them appearing once. The CDR3 loop spans 13 amino acids. Germline-derived CDR1 and CDR2 are SQVTM and ANQGSEA. J was trimmed by 3 bases and V by 6 bases; bases with no gene match: 6. The source of this sequence is a woman over 75 with acute or convalescent COVID-19. This rearrangement joins TRBV29-1 to TRBJ2-7; 9 bases match TRBD1. The sample consisted of peripheral blood. The CDR3 sequence is CSVARDRVYEQYF. In DNA form, the CDR3 reads TGCAGCGTGGCCCGGGACAGGGTCTACGAGCAGTACTTC.